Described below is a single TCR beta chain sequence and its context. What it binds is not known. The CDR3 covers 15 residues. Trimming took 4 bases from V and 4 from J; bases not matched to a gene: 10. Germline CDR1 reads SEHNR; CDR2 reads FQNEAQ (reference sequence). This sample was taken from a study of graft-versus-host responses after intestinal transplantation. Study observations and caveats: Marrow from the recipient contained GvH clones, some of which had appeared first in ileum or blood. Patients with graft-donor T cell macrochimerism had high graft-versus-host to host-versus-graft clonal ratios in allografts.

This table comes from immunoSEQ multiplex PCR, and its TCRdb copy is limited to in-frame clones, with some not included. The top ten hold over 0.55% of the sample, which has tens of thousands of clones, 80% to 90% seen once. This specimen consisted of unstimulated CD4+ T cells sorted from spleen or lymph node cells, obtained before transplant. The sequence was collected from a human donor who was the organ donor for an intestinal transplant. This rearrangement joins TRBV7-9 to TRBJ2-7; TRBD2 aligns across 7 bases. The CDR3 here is CASSSPGRGRYEQYF. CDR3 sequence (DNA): TGTGCCAGCAGCTCTCCAGGGAGGGGAAGATACGAGCAGTACTTC.